This T cell receptor (beta chain) is drawn from a study of regulatory T cells in long-lasting Graves disease. Study results and caveats: It was in persistent disease that TRBV28, TRBJ1-2 and TRBJ2-5 were favored. Accuracy may have suffered from the small sample size.

Germline V lookup: CDR1 MNHEY, CDR2 SMNVEV (reference sequence). V lost 5 bases and J lost 6, with 16 bases in between. The CDR3 is 14 amino acids. Relying on iRepertoire HTBI primers and Arm-PCR of CDR3 regions, the team built TCR beta libraries. TCRdb re-called the multiplex PCR reads with MiXCR, one entry per CDR3 protein. Among approximately 560,000 distinct CDR3 sequences listed, about 16% were seen once. The time point is: newly diagnosed GD, antithyroid drugs for less than 3 months. TCR sequences were obtained from RNA taken from PBMCs. This clonotype showed up many times. Its antigen is undetermined. These data are also associated with another study on T cells in Graves' hyperthyroidism and ophthalmopathy. According to that study: Calling Graves' hyperthyroidism stable meant ophthalmopathy did not progress within 18 months. The TCR CDR3 was amplified in a first-round RT-PCR using the HTBI primer set.

The clonotype comes from a man between 18 and 35 years old with Graves disease. The rearrangement uses TRBV27 and TRBJ1-2, with a tentative D call TRBD1 (6 bases). The sample was peripheral blood mononuclear cells (PBMCs), taken at new diagnosis, from a patient treated with antithyroid drugs. The CDR3 DNA reads TGTGCCAGCAGTCTCCTTGGGGACAAAAATGGCTACACCTTC. Its translation: CASSLLGDKNGYTF.